This TCR beta chain was identified during a study of OX40 agonist ivuxolimab in advanced cancers. At the level of the study: Dose-escalation subjects each had hepatocellular carcinoma, melanoma, renal cell or head and neck cancer.

The CDR3 spans 13 residues. V dropped 3 bases and J dropped 7 bases, with 9 bases sitting between them. The germline V gene encodes CDR1 LNHNV and CDR2 YYDKDF (reference sequence). The method was immunoSEQ multiplex PCR; TCRdb's version includes in-frame clones alone and lacks a portion of them. Among roughly 50,000 clones listed, around 89% were seen once. The rearrangement links TRBV15 to TRBJ2-2; D gene unclear. Specimen: CD4+ or CD8+ T cells sorted from blood, collected in a trial of the OX40 agonist ivuxolimab. This sequence originates from an adult with an advanced solid tumor such as melanoma, head and neck, liver or kidney cancer. The CDR3 DNA is TGTGCCACCAGCAGTCGCCTGTACGGGGAGCTGTTTTTT. It translates to CATSSRLYGELFF.